The 28 T cell receptor beta chains below come from one sample, sequenced in a study of T-cell memory formation after mild COVID-19. One entry per CDR3 protein, called by TCRdb with MiXCR from the 5' RACE reads. This sample has about 410,000 distinct CDR3 sequences, with less than 25% found just once. Sequenced input: PBMCs or a T cell subset sorted from them (not recorded which). The source of these receptors is an adult woman who had mild COVID-19 (a few samples of this study predate the infection). Cell type and time point are not known.

This clonotype was counted between two and nine times. This chain links TRBV29-1 with TRBJ1-2, with a weak D call TRBD1 (5 bases). The CDR3 contains 14 residues. The ends were cut back, 5 bases at V and 3 bases at J, with 16 bases in the middle. From germline, CDR1 is SQVTM and CDR2 ANQGSEA. The CDR3 region has the DNA TGCAGCGTTCCACGTCAGGGAAGGGACTATGGCTACACCTTC. Protein: CSVPRQGRDYGYTF.

This clonotype was picked up a small number of times. CDR3 nucleotide sequence: TGTGCCAGCAGTTACCGGGGGACAGGGGAAGAGACCCAGTACTTC. It yields the protein CASSYRGTGEETQYF. The chain links TRBV6-2 or TRBV6-3 to TRBJ2-5; 10 bases map to TRBD1. The CDR3 length is 15 residues. V shed 2 bases, J shed 3 bases, and the junction held 3 bases outside the gene matches. Germline V gene sequence: CDR1 MNHEY, CDR2 SVGEGT.

The rearrangement uses TRBV5-1 and TRBJ2-5, with D perhaps matching TRBD2 (5 bases). Trimming removed 2 bases from V and 5 bases from J, with 10 bases in between. The CDR3 runs 13 residues. The germline gives CDR1 SGHRS, CDR2 YFSETQ. The CDR3 DNA reads TGCGCCAGCAGCTTCGAGGGCCTGGAGACCCAGTACTTC. It yields the protein CASSFEGLETQYF.

This clonotype was counted ten times or more. This sequence joins TRBV6-2 or TRBV6-3 and TRBJ2-2; tentatively, D is TRBD1 or TRBD2 (5 bases each). CDR1 and CDR2 from the germline V gene are MNHEY and SVGEGT. With 8 bases removed from V and 5 bases from J, the gap between germline ends came to 21 bases. The CDR3 sequence is 16 residues long. The chain's CDR3 is CASARRTSSETGELFF. CDR3 coding DNA: TGTGCCAGCGCCCGGAGGACAAGCAGTGAAACCGGGGAGCTGTTTTTT.

The J gene is TRBJ2-1, the V gene TRBV7-2; 9 bases match TRBD2. The CDR3 covers 14 residues. The germline V gene encodes CDR1 SGHTA and CDR2 FQGNSA. The CDR3 nucleotides are TGTGCGAGTCGCGGACTAGCGCTTAGTGATGAGCAGTTCTTC. Protein product: CASRGLALSDEQFF.

This chain links TRBV5-5 with TRBJ2-5; D not certain. The germline V gene encodes CDR1 SGHKS and CDR2 YYEKEE (reference sequence). Trimming left V 4 bases short and J 5 bases short, with 9 bases between. The CDR3 consists of 12 residues. The CDR3 region is CASSRNEETQYF. In DNA, the CDR3 is TGTGCCAGCAGCCGGAACGAGGAGACCCAGTACTTC.

This clonotype has only a few counts. This chain uses TRBV13 with TRBJ2-7; D is possibly TRBD2 (6 bases). CDR3 length equals 15 residues. The germline gives CDR1 PRHDT, CDR2 FYEKMQ (reference sequence). Trimming took off 5 bases at V and 7 bases at J, with 21 bases between the two ends. DNA for the CDR3: TGTGCCAGCAGCATGGAGGGAACGGGGCGAGGGGAGCAGTACTTC. Translating it yields CASSMEGTGRGEQYF.

This clonotype was detected only a few times. This sequence joins TRBV7-6 and TRBJ2-7; 10 bases agree with TRBD2. Germline V gene sequence: CDR1 SGHVS, CDR2 FNYEAQ. The V segment lost 3 bases and the J segment 7 bases; nucleotides outside the gene matches: 6. CDR3 length: 14 amino acids. This CDR3 reads CASSFGGLATEQYF. CDR3 nucleotides: TGTGCCAGCAGCTTTGGGGGACTAGCGACTGAGCAGTACTTC.

This clonotype was seen only a few times. J is TRBJ1-2 and V is TRBV25-1; 8 bases are shared with TRBD1. V trimming: 4 bases; J trimming: 8 bases; junction bases outside the gene matches: 6. CDR3 length: 13 amino acids. The germline V gene has CDR1 MGHDK and CDR2 SYGVNS. The CDR3 sequence: CASSGGQGRGYTF. DNA for the CDR3: TGTGCCAGCAGTGGAGGACAGGGAAGGGGCTACACCTTC.

The rearrangement uses TRBV5-4 and TRBJ2-2; the match to TRBD1 covers 9 bases. Germline CDR1 SGHNT, CDR2 YYREEE (reference sequence). The CDR3 has 14 amino acids. The V segment lost 5 bases and the J segment 6 bases; nucleotides outside the gene matches: 5. CDR3 region: CASSFDRGSGELFF. CDR3 sequence (DNA): TGTGCCAGCAGTTTTGACAGGGGGTCCGGGGAGCTGTTTTTT.

This rearrangement joins TRBV7-2 to TRBJ1-5, with D possibly being TRBD1 (6 bases). This CDR3 has 14 amino acids. V was shortened by 2 bases and J by 4 bases, with 9 bases between the two germline ends. Germline V CDR1 and CDR2: SGHTA, FQGNSA. The CDR3: CASSLRTANQPQHF. The CDR3, as DNA: TGTGCCAGCAGCTTACGGACAGCGAATCAGCCCCAGCATTTT. The entire variable domain, with the rest obtained from reference TRBV7-2 and TRBJ1-5, is as follows: GAGVSQSPSNKVTEKGKDVELRCDPISGHTALYWYRQSLGQGLEFLIYFQGNSAPDKSGLPSDRFSAERTGGSVSTLTIQRTQQEDSAVYLCASSLRTANQPQHFGDGTRLSIL.

This clonotype was seen a few times. This chain joins TRBV12-3 or TRBV12-4 and TRBJ2-1; 8 positions match TRBD1. Losses at the gene ends were 5 bases for V and 0 bases for J; bases not matched to a gene: 6. The CDR3 totals 16 residues. Here the CDR3 reads CASSPRQGSSYNEQFF. The CDR3 DNA follows: TGTGCCAGCAGTCCTCGACAGGGGAGCTCCTACAATGAGCAGTTCTTC.

The rearrangement links TRBV7-9 to TRBJ2-5, with D possibly being TRBD2 (5 bases). The V and J ends lost 2 bases and 3 bases respectively, with 10 bases between them. Germline CDR1 SEHNR, CDR2 FQNEAQ (reference sequence). The CDR3 extends over 14 amino acids. The CDR3 is CASSLNTGKETQYF. DNA of the CDR3: TGTGCCAGCAGCTTAAACACGGGGAAAGAGACCCAGTACTTC.

This clonotype was detected a few times. This chain joins TRBV20-1 and TRBJ1-2, with 7 bases lining up with TRBD1. From germline, CDR1 is DFQATT and CDR2 SNEGSKA (reference sequence). V shed 5 bases, J shed 14 bases, and the junction held 2 bases outside the gene matches. The CDR3 runs to 8 residues. CDR3 amino acids: CSAEDRTF. CDR3 sequence (DNA): TGCAGTGCTGAGGACAGGACCTTC.

The chain carries TRBV9 and TRBJ2-2; possibly TRBD1 for D (6 bases). V lost 0 bases and J lost 6, with 12 bases in between. This CDR3 is built from 15 residues. Per the germline V gene, CDR1 is SGDLS and CDR2 is YYNGEE. CDR3 sequence reads: CASSVVTTGPGELFF. Here the CDR3 DNA reads TGTGCCAGCAGCGTAGTTACAACAGGGCCCGGGGAGCTGTTTTTT. Full variable domain (rest looked up from reference TRBV9 and TRBJ2-2): DSGVTQTPKHLITATGQRVTLRCSPRSGDLSVYWYQQSLDQGLQFLIQYYNGEERAKGNILERFSAQQFPDLHSELNLSSLELGDSALYFCASSVVTTGPGELFFGEGSRLTVL.

This clonotype has just a few counts. The rearrangement links TRBV18 to TRBJ1-6; D is undetermined. Trimming removed 1 base from V and 10 bases from J, with 8 bases in between. This CDR3 has 13 residues. The germline gives CDR1 KGHSH, CDR2 LQKENI. The CDR3 spells CASSPQTDSPLHF. CDR3 nucleotides: TGTGCCAGCTCACCACAGACCGACTCACCCCTCCACTTT.

The rearrangement uses TRBV7-3 and TRBJ2-7; no clear D gene. Looked up from germline, CDR1 is SGHTA and CDR2 is FQGTGA. Trimming stripped 7 bases from V and 5 bases from J, with 6 bases between. The CDR3 covers 10 residues. CDR3 protein: CASKGHEQYF. CDR3 in DNA: TGTGCCAGCAAGGGCCACGAGCAGTACTTC.

This clonotype was seen only a few times. The chain carries TRBV14 and TRBJ2-6; D ambiguous. CDR1 is SGHDN, CDR2 FVKESK, per germline. Trimming left V 4 bases short and J 2 bases short, with 9 bases between. The CDR3 covers 15 residues. The CDR3 sequence: CASSPSSTGANVLTF. CDR3 nucleotide sequence: TGTGCCAGCAGCCCCTCTAGTACTGGGGCCAACGTCCTGACTTTC.

This clonotype occurred a few times. The rearrangement uses TRBV7-6 and TRBJ2-5; D may match TRBD1 or TRBD2 (5 bases each). Trimming removed 5 bases from V and 5 bases from J, with 18 bases in between. The CDR3 loop spans 15 amino acids. Germline-derived CDR1 and CDR2 are SGHVS and FNYEAQ. CDR3 sequence reads: CASSPYDGAKETQYF. CDR3 in DNA: TGTGCCAGCAGCCCCTATGACGGGGCGAAGGAGACCCAGTACTTC.

V gene TRBV6-2 or TRBV6-3 combines with J gene TRBJ2-1, with D possibly matching TRBD2 (6 bases). The CDR3 spans 11 residues. V lost 6 bases, J lost 14 bases, and 14 bases lay in between. The germline V gene has CDR1 MNHEY and CDR2 SVGEGT. The chain's CDR3 is CASRAGGTEFF. CDR3 sequence (DNA): TGTGCCAGCAGGGCGGGCGGGACGGAGTTCTTC.

This clonotype was found a few times. The chain employs TRBV6-4 and TRBJ2-3; D is unresolved. Per the germline V gene, CDR1 is MRHNA and CDR2 is SNTAGT. CDR3 length: 15 amino acids. Trimming shortened V by 4 bases and J by 1 base, and 12 bases separated the two germline ends. Written as DNA, the CDR3 is TGTGCCAGCAGTGCGGAGACTTTGGGCACAGATACGCAGTATTTT. Amino acids: CASSAETLGTDTQYF.

V is TRBV29-1 and J is TRBJ2-5; D not resolved. Looked up from germline, CDR1 is SQVTM and CDR2 is ANQGSEA. Trimming removed 4 bases from V and 3 bases from J, with 15 bases in between. The CDR3 sequence is 14 residues long. Here the CDR3 DNA reads TGCAGCGTTGTCCACTCGACGTCGAAAGAGACCCAGTACTTC. Protein product: CSVVHSTSKETQYF.

This chain links TRBV7-8 with TRBJ1-1; D gene unclear. This CDR3 is built from 14 residues. Trimming shortened V by 5 bases and J by 2 bases, and 12 bases separated the two germline ends. Germline values: CDR1 SGHVS, CDR2 FQNEAQ. CDR3 sequence (DNA): TGTGCCAGCAGCACGCGGACCGTTAACACTGAAGCTTTCTTT. This translates into CASSTRTVNTEAFF.

This chain uses TRBV6-5 with TRBJ2-7; the D gene is possibly TRBD2 (5 bases). The CDR3 is 15 residues long. Trimming took 0 bases from V and 7 from J, leaving 16 bases between them. Germline V lookup: CDR1 MNHEY, CDR2 SVGAGI. Here the CDR3 DNA reads TGTGCCAGCAGTTACTCGAGAAGCTTTCCGGGGGAGCAGTACTTC. Translating it yields CASSYSRSFPGEQYF.

This chain connects TRBV7-9 to TRBJ2-7, with D tentatively TRBD1 or TRBD2 (7 bases each). V lost 4 bases, J lost 7 bases, and 23 bases lay in between. Germline V gene data show CDR1 as SEHNR and CDR2 as FQNEAQ (reference sequence). CDR3 length: 16 amino acids. CDR3 residues: CASSSNGGAQGEEQYF. In DNA, the CDR3 is TGTGCCAGCAGCTCCAATGGGGGGGCCCAGGGGGAAGAGCAGTACTTC.

About this clonotype itself: With a much larger clone just one base away, this may be a read error. This likely comes from a read error, as the CDR3 has no conserved phenylalanine or tryptophan at its end. V and J are TRBV3-1 and TRBJ2-7, with 9 nucleotides matching TRBD1. Losses at the gene ends were 4 bases for V and 3 bases for J; bases not matched to a gene: 1. This CDR3 is 13 amino acids long. Per germline, CDR1 LGHDT and CDR2 YNNKEL (reference sequence). CDR3 loop: CASSRQGGYEQYL. CDR3 nucleotides: TGTGCCAGCAGCCGACAGGGGGGCTACGAGCAGTACTTA.

The rearrangement uses TRBV20-1 and TRBJ2-3, with TRBD1 matching 11 bases. The CDR3 has 13 amino acids. The trim removed 8 bases at V and 4 bases at J, leaving 5 bases unmatched. The germline V gene has CDR1 DFQATT and CDR2 SNEGSKA (reference sequence). The DNA for the CDR3 is TGCAGTCCCGGGACAGGGGGGCCAGATACGCAGTATTTT. Its translation is CSPGTGGPDTQYF.

The chain uses TRBV18 and TRBJ2-4, with D maybe TRBD2 (6 bases). This CDR3 has 14 residues. Per germline, CDR1 KGHSH and CDR2 LQKENI. Trimming shortened V by 6 bases and J by 8 bases, and 17 bases separated the two germline ends. CDR3 protein: CASSPVGGSDIQYF. The CDR3 DNA reads TGTGCCAGCTCCCCCGTGGGGGGATCGGACATTCAGTACTTC.